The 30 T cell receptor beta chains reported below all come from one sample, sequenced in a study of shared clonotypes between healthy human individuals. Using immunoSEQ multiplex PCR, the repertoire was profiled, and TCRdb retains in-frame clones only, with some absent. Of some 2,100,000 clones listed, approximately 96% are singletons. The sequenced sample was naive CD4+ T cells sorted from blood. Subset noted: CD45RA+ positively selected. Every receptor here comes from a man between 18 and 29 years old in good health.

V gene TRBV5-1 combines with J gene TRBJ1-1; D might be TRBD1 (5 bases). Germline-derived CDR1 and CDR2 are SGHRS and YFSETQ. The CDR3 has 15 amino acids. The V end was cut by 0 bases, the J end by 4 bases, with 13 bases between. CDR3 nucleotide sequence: TGCGCCAGCAGCTTGGTTGCAGGGAGCGGCACTGAAGCTTTCTTT. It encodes CASSLVAGSGTEAFF.

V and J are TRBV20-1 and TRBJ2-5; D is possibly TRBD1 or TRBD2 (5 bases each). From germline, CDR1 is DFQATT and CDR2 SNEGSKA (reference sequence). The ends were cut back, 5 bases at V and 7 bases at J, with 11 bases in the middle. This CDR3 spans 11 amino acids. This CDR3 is CSARDVGTQYF. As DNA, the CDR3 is TGCAGTGCTCGGGACGTGGGGACCCAGTACTTC.

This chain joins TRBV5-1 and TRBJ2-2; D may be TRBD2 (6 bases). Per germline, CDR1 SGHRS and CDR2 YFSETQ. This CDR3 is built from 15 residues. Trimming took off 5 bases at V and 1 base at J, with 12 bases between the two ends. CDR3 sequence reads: CASSSGRENTGELFF. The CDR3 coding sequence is TGCGCCAGCAGTAGTGGGCGGGAGAACACCGGGGAGCTGTTTTTT.

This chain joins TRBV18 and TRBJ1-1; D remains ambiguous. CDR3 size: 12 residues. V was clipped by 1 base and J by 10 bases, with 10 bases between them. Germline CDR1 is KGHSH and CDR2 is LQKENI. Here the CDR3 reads CASSPLSIGAFF. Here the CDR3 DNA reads TGTGCCAGCTCACCACTTTCCATTGGAGCTTTCTTT.

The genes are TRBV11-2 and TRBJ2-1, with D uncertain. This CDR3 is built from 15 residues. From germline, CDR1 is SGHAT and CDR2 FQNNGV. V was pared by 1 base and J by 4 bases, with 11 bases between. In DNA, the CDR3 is TGTGCCAGCAGCTTAGCCGGTTTTCAGTACAATGAGCAGTTCTTC. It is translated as CASSLAGFQYNEQFF.

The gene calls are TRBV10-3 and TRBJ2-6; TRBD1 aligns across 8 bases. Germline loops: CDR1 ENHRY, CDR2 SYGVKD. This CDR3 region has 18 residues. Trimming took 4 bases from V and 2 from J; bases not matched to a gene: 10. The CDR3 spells CAISGDRSYDPGANVLTF. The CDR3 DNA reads TGTGCCATCAGTGGGGACAGGTCTTACGACCCTGGGGCCAACGTCCTGACTTTC.

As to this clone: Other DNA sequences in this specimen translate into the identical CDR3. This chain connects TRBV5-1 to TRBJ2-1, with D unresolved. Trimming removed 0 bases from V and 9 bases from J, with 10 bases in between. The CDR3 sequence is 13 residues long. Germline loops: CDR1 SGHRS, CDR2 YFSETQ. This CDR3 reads CASSLEASGEQFF. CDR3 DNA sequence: TGCGCCAGCAGCTTGGAGGCCTCGGGTGAGCAGTTCTTC.

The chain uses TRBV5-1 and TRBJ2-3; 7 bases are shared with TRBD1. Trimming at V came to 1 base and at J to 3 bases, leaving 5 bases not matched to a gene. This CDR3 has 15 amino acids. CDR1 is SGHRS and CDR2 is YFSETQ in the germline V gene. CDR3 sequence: CASSLTGVGTDTQYF. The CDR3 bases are TGCGCCAGCAGCTTGACAGGGGTGGGAACAGATACGCAGTATTTT.

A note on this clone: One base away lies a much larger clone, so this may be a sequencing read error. As DNA, the CDR3 is TGTGCCAGCTCACCACCGATCACCGGGGAGCTGTTTTTT. Residues: CASSPPITGELFF. V gene TRBV18 combines with J gene TRBJ2-2, with D unresolved. CDR1 KGHSH and CDR2 LQKENI come from the germline V gene. The CDR3 runs 13 residues. V was pared by 0 bases and J by 4 bases, with 3 bases between.

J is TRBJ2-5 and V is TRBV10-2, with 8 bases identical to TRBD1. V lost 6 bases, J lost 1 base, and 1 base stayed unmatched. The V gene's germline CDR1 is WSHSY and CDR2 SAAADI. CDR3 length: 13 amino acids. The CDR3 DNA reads TGCGCCAGCAGCGGACAGGGCCAAGAGACCCAGTACTTC. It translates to CASSGQGQETQYF.

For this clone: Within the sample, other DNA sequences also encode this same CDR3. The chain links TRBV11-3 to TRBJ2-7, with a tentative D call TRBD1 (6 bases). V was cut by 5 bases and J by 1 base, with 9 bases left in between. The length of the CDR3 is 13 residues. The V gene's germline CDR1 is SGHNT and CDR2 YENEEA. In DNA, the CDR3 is TGTGCCAGCAGCCCCGGACAGTCCTACGAGCAGTACTTC. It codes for CASSPGQSYEQYF.

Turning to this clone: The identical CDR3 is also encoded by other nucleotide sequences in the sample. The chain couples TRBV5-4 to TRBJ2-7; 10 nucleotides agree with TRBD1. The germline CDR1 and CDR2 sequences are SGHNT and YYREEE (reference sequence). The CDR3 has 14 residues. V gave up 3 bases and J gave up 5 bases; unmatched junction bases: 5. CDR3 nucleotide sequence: TGTGCCAGCAGCTCCCGGGACAGGGGCCACGAGCAGTACTTC. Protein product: CASSSRDRGHEQYF.

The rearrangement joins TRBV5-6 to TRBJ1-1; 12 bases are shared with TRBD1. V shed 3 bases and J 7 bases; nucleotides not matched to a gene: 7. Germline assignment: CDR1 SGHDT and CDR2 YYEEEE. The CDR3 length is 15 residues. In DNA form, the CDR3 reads TGTGCCAGCAGCTGGACCGGGACAGGGGGCAGTGAAGCTTTCTTT. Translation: CASSWTGTGGSEAFF.

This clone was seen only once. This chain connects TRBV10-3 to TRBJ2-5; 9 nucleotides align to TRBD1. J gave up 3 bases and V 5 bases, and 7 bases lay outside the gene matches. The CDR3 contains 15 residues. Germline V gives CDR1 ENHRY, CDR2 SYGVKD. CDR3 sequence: CAISLGTGYEETQYF. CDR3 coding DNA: TGTGCCATCAGTTTGGGGACAGGGTATGAAGAGACCCAGTACTTC.

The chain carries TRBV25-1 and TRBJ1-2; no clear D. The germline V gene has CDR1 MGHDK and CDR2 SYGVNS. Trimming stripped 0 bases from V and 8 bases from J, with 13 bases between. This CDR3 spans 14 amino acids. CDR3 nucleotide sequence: TGTGCCAGCAGTGAATATGCGACGCCGGGGGGCTACACCTTC. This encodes CASSEYATPGGYTF.

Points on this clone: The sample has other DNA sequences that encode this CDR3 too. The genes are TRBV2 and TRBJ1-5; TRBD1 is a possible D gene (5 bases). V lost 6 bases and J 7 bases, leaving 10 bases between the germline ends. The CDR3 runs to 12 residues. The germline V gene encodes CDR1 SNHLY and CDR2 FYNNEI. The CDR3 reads CASRGENQPQHF. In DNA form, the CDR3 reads TGTGCCAGCAGGGGGGAAAACCAGCCCCAGCATTTT.

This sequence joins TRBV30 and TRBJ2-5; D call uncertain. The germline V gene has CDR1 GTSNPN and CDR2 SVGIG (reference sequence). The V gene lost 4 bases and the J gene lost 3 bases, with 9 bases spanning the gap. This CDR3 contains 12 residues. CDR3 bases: TGTGCCTGGACCGAACGCGAAGAGACCCAGTACTTC. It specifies CAWTEREETQYF.

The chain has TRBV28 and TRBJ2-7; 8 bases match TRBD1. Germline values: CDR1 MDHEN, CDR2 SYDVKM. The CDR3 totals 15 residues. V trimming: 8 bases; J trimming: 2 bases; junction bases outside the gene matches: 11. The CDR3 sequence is CASSVQGAPTYEQYF. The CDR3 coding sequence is TGTGCCAGCTCAGTTCAGGGGGCGCCTACCTACGAGCAGTACTTC.

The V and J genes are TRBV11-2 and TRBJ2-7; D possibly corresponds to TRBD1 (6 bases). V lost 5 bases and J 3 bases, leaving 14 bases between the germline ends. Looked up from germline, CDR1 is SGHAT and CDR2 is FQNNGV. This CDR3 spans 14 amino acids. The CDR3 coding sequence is TGTGCCAGCAGCCCCCGGGACATGGTCTACGAGCAGTACTTC. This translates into CASSPRDMVYEQYF.

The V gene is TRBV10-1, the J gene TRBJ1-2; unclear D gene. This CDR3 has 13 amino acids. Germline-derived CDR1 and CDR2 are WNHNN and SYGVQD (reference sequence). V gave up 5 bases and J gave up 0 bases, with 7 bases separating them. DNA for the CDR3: TGCGCCAGCAGTCCGGAACCTAACTATGGCTACACCTTC. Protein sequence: CASSPEPNYGYTF.

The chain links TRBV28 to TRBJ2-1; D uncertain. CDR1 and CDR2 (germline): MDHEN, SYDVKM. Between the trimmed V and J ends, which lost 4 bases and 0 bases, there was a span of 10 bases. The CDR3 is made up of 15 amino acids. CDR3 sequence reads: CASSSYPSSYNEQFF. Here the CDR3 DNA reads TGTGCCAGCAGTTCCTACCCGAGCTCCTACAATGAGCAGTTCTTC. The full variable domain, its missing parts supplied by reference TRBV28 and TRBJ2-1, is DVKVTQSSRYLVKRTGEKVFLECVQDMDHENMFWYRQDPGLGLRLIYFSYDVKMKEKGDIPEGYSVSREKKERFSLILESASTNQTSMYLCASSSYPSSYNEQFFGPGTRLTVL.

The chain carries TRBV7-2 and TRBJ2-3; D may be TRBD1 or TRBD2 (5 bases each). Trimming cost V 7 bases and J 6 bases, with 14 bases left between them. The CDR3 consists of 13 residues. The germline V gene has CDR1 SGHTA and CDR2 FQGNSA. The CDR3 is CASTQGELDTQYF. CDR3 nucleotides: TGTGCCAGCACCCAGGGAGAGTTGGATACGCAGTATTTT.

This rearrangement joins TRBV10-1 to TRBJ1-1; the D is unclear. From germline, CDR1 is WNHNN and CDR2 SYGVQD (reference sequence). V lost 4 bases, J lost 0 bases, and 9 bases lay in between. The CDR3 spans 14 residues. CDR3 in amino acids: CASSGSSMNTEAFF. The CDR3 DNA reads TGCGCCAGCAGTGGTTCGTCGATGAACACTGAAGCTTTCTTT.

The CDR3 loop is CASSQGRTGTMNTEAFF. The CDR3 DNA reads TGCGCCAGCAGCCAAGGCCGAACCGGGACAATGAACACTGAAGCTTTCTTT. The chain links TRBV4-3 to TRBJ1-1, with D perhaps TRBD1 (6 bases). Germline CDR1 is LGHNA and CDR2 is YSLEER. This CDR3 region has 17 residues. Trimming removed 1 base from V and 0 bases from J, with 15 bases in between.

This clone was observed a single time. The CDR3 is CASSSVAPNRNYGYTF. The CDR3 nucleotides read TGTGCCAGCAGCTCCGTGGCCCCGAACCGCAACTATGGCTACACCTTC. V usage is TRBV7-9 and J usage is TRBJ1-2; D unresolved. The CDR3 is 16 amino acids. V gave up 4 bases and J gave up 2 bases, with 17 bases separating them. Germline V gives CDR1 SEHNR, CDR2 FQNEAQ (reference sequence).

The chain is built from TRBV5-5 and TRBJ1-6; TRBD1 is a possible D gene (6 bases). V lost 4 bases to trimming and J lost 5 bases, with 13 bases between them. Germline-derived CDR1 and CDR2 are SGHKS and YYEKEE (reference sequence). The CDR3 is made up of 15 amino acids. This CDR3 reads CASSLPGGDNSPLHF. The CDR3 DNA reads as TGTGCCAGCAGCCTCCCGGGGGGCGATAATTCACCCCTCCACTTT.

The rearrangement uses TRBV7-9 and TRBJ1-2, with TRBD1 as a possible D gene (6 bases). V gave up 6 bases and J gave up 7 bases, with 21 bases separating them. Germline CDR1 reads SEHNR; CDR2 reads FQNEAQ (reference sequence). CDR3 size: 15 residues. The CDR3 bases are TGTGCCAGCAGTCTAACTACAGGGCGTGGAGGTGGCTACACCTTC. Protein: CASSLTTGRGGGYTF. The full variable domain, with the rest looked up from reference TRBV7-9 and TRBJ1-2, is DTGVSQNPRHKITKRGQNVTFRCDPISEHNRLYWYRQTLGQGPEFLTYFQNEAQLEKSRLLSDRFSAERPKGSFSTLEIQRTEQGDSAMYLCASSLTTGRGGGYTFGSGTRLTVV.

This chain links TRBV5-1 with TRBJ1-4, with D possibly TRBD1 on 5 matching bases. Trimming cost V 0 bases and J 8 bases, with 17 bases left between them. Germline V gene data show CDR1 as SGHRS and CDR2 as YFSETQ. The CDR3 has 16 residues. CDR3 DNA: TGCGCCAGCAGCTTGGCCGTGGGCCAGGGAGGGGAAAAACTGTTTTTT. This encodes CASSLAVGQGGEKLFF.

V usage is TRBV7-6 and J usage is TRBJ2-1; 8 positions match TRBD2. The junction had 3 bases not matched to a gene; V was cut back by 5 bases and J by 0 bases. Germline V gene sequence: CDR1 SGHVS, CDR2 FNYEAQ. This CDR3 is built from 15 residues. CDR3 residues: CASSRTSGSYNEQFF. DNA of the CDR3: TGTGCCAGCAGCCGAACTAGCGGCTCCTACAATGAGCAGTTCTTC. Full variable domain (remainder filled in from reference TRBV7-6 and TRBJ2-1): GAGVSQSPRYKVTKRGQDVALRCDPISGHVSLYWYRQALGQGPEFLTYFNYEAQQDKSGLPNDRFSAERPEGSISTLTIQRTEQRDSAMYRCASSRTSGSYNEQFFGPGTRLTVL.

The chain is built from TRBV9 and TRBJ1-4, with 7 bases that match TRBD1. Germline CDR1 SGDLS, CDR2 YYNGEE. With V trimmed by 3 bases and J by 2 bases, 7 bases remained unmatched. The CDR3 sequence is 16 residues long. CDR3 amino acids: CASSGGGTATNEKLFF. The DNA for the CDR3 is TGTGCCAGCAGCGGCGGAGGGACAGCCACTAATGAAAAACTGTTTTTT.